What follows are 26 T cell receptor beta chains derived from one specimen sequenced in a study of T cell responses to AZD1222 COVID-19 vaccine. The data were produced by immunoSEQ multiplex PCR, yet TCRdb's version contains in-frame clones alone and is incomplete. The table shows about 120,000 clones, with about 85% occurring only once. The specimen comprised peripheral blood, sampled on day 0 of AZD1222 vaccination. The receptors here all came from an adult in good health.

J is TRBJ2-7 and V is TRBV10-1; maybe TRBD1 (5 bases). CDR3 size: 15 residues. Trimming left V 0 bases short and J 0 bases short, with 9 bases between. The germline gives CDR1 WNHNN, CDR2 SYGVQD (reference sequence). The CDR3 spells CASSESSQGSYEQYF. As DNA, the CDR3 is TGCGCCAGCAGTGAGTCCTCCCAGGGCTCCTACGAGCAGTACTTC.

The chain employs TRBV5-6 and TRBJ2-7; 7 bases are a match to TRBD1. This CDR3 has 13 amino acids. Losses at the gene ends were 4 bases for V and 3 bases for J; bases not matched to a gene: 4. CDR1 SGHDT and CDR2 YYEEEE come from the germline V gene. The CDR3 DNA sequence: TGTGCCAGCAGCCGGGACAGTGTCTACGAGCAGTACTTC. Translation: CASSRDSVYEQYF.

This chain links TRBV19 with TRBJ2-7, with 10 positions matching TRBD2. Germline trimming cut 7 bases from V and 1 base from J; bases unmatched to any gene: 7. Germline CDR1 LNHDA, CDR2 SQIVND (reference sequence). The length of the CDR3 is 15 residues. CDR3 region: CASTTGLAYSYEQYF. The CDR3 DNA is TGTGCCAGTACCACGGGACTAGCGTATTCCTACGAGCAGTACTTC.

The chain employs TRBV14 and TRBJ1-2, with D unresolved. From germline, CDR1 is SGHDN and CDR2 FVKESK. Trimming took off 4 bases at V and 4 bases at J, with 10 bases between the two ends. CDR3 length: 13 amino acids. This CDR3 is CASSRTGSYGYTF. As DNA, the CDR3 is TGTGCCAGCAGCCGGACGGGGAGCTATGGCTACACCTTC.

This clone has just a few counts. V and J are TRBV25-1 and TRBJ1-6; the D is unclear. Per germline, CDR1 MGHDK and CDR2 SYGVNS. The germline V and J ends were trimmed by 2 bases and 4 bases, with 15 bases remaining between them. The CDR3 extends over 17 amino acids. The CDR3 reads CASSEGKATGYNSPLHF. CDR3 DNA: TGTGCCAGCAGTGAAGGGAAGGCAACGGGGTATAATTCACCCCTCCACTTT.

This clone was found once. This chain uses TRBV7-2 with TRBJ2-3; 9 nucleotides align to TRBD2. Germline trimming cut 5 bases from V and 6 bases from J; bases unmatched to any gene: 12. Germline CDR1 SGHTA, CDR2 FQGNSA. This CDR3 is 16 amino acids long. DNA of the CDR3: TGTGCCAGCAGCCCATTGGGGGCGGGGGGGGCGGATACGCAGTATTTT. It is translated as CASSPLGAGGADTQYF.

This clone came up once. This chain links TRBV4-1 with TRBJ2-7; the D gene is possibly TRBD2 (6 bases). The V gene lost 5 bases and the J gene lost 7 bases, with 18 bases spanning the gap. The CDR3 runs to 14 residues. Per the germline V gene, CDR1 is MGHRA and CDR2 is YSYEKL. CDR3 coding DNA: TGCGCCAGCAGCAACCATGAGCGGGTAGGTGAGCAGTACTTC. It translates to CASSNHERVGEQYF.

The chain has TRBV5-1 and TRBJ2-2; 7 bases line up with TRBD1. V shed 7 bases and J 5 bases; nucleotides not matched to a gene: 5. This CDR3 is 13 amino acids long. Per the germline V gene, CDR1 is SGHRS and CDR2 is YFSETQ. CDR3 sequence: CASSGQSTGELFF. CDR3 in DNA: TGCGCCAGCTCGGGACAGTCAACCGGGGAGCTGTTTTTT.

This chain connects TRBV7-3 to TRBJ2-2, with 8 bases fitting TRBD2. This CDR3 contains 16 residues. The V gene's germline CDR1 is SGHTA and CDR2 FQGTGA. V lost 2 bases to trimming and J lost 2 bases; unmatched junction nucleotides: 4. The CDR3 region has the DNA TGTGCCAGCAGCTTACAGAGCGGGGGAAACACCGGGGAGCTGTTTTTT. Its translation is CASSLQSGGNTGELFF.

The genes are TRBV28 and TRBJ1-2, with D possibly matching TRBD1 (5 bases). The CDR3 has 13 residues. Germline values: CDR1 MDHEN, CDR2 SYDVKM. Trimming stripped 3 bases from V and 4 bases from J, with 9 bases between. CDR3 sequence: CASSLGGTYGYTF. The CDR3 DNA is TGTGCCAGCAGTTTGGGAGGGACCTATGGCTACACCTTC.

The rearrangement uses TRBV5-1 and TRBJ2-1; D assignment may be TRBD1 or TRBD2 (5 bases each). This CDR3 region has 15 residues. V lost 4 bases and J 10 bases, leaving 21 bases between the germline ends. Per the germline V gene, CDR1 is SGHRS and CDR2 is YFSETQ. The CDR3 spells CASSPTGTEVYEQFF. The CDR3 nucleotides are TGCGCCAGCAGCCCCACCGGGACCGAAGTATACGAGCAGTTCTTC.

This chain connects TRBV11-2 to TRBJ2-2; D possibly corresponds to TRBD2 (6 bases). The ends were cut back, 5 bases at V and 6 bases at J, with 13 bases in the middle. This CDR3 is built from 14 residues. Germline lookup yields CDR1 SGHAT and CDR2 FQNNGV. CDR3 region: CASSGGIFSGELFF. As DNA, the CDR3 is TGTGCCAGCAGCGGAGGGATATTTTCCGGGGAGCTGTTTTTT. The variable domain in full, completed from reference TRBV11-2 and TRBJ2-2, reads EAGVAQSPRYKIIEKRQSVAFWCNPISGHATLYWYQQILGQGPKLLIQFQNNGVVDDSQLPKDRFSAERLKGVDSTLKIQPAKLEDSAVYLCASSGGIFSGELFFGEGSRLTVL.

The chain couples TRBV3-1 (or the pseudogene TRBV3-2) to TRBJ1-4, with no clear D. The V gene's germline CDR1 is LGHDT and CDR2 YNNKEL (reference sequence). The V end lost 1 base, the J end lost 6 bases, and 3 bases lay between the germline ends. This CDR3 has 12 amino acids. CDR3 DNA: TGTGCCAGCAGCCAAGGAGATGAAAAACTGTTTTTT. It codes for CASSQGDEKLFF.

This clone has only one observation. The chain employs TRBV27 and TRBJ1-1; D is undetermined. The CDR3 has 15 amino acids. The V gene lost 7 bases and the J gene lost 1 base, with 16 bases spanning the gap. The V gene's germline CDR1 is MNHEY and CDR2 SMNVEV (reference sequence). As DNA, the CDR3 is TGTGCCAGCAACATGTACGGGAGGGAGAACACTGAAGCTTTCTTT. Its translation: CASNMYGRENTEAFF.

The genes are TRBV4-1 and TRBJ2-1; 7 bases line up with TRBD1. V lost 3 bases and J lost 4; bases outside the gene matches: 6. Per the germline V gene, CDR1 is MGHRA and CDR2 is YSYEKL. This CDR3 has 15 amino acids. CDR3 sequence (DNA): TGCGCCAGCAGCCACTCTACAGGGGTATACAATGAGCAGTTCTTC. It codes for CASSHSTGVYNEQFF.

In this sample, this clone turned up many times. The chain couples TRBV2 to TRBJ1-1, with D possibly being TRBD1 (6 bases). V shed 5 bases and J shed 2 bases, with 15 bases lying between them. The germline V gene has CDR1 SNHLY and CDR2 FYNNEI. The CDR3 loop spans 15 amino acids. The CDR3 loop reads CASSHPGHSNTEAFF. The CDR3, as DNA: TGTGCCAGCAGTCACCCGGGACATAGTAACACTGAAGCTTTCTTT.

This chain joins TRBV25-1 and TRBJ2-7; D could derive from TRBD1 or TRBD2 (6 bases each). This CDR3 has 12 residues. V shed 7 bases and J shed 2 bases, with 9 bases lying between them. Germline V CDR1 and CDR2: MGHDK, SYGVNS. The chain's CDR3 is CASKGGPYEQYF. The DNA of the CDR3 is TGTGCCAGCAAGGGGGGACCCTACGAGCAGTACTTC.

The rearrangement joins TRBV12-5 to TRBJ1-5, with TRBD1 matching over 10 bases. CDR3 length: 15 residues. J gave up 11 bases and V 0 bases, and 7 bases lay outside the gene matches. Germline values: CDR1 LGHNT, CDR2 FRNRAP. The chain's CDR3 is CASGLVTTGGMTQHF. CDR3 nucleotide sequence: TGTGCTAGTGGTTTGGTGACGACAGGGGGCATGACCCAGCATTTT.

This sequence joins TRBV18 and TRBJ1-5; no reliable D call. The CDR3 is 13 amino acids. Trimming left V 1 base short and J 7 bases short, with 8 bases between. Germline V lookup: CDR1 KGHSH, CDR2 LQKENI. CDR3 in DNA: TGTGCCAGCTCACCACAATCGGGACAGCCCCAGCATTTT. Encoded protein: CASSPQSGQPQHF.

About this clone itself: The junction departs from germline at one end; a sequencing error may be responsible. The CDR3 sequence: CASSKDPGRADQPQHF. Here the CDR3 DNA reads TGCGCCAGCAGCAAAGATCCCGGCAGGGCGGACCAGCCCCAGCATTTT. This rearrangement joins TRBV4-3 to TRBJ1-5, with D perhaps matching TRBD1 (5 bases). The CDR3 covers 16 residues. Germline CDR1 and CDR2: LGHNA and YSLEER.

Concerning this clone itself: Other DNA sequences in the same sample also yield this CDR3. The chain combines TRBV3-1 (or the pseudogene TRBV3-2) with TRBJ2-5; no reliable D call. Between the trimmed V and J ends, which lost 3 bases and 4 bases, there was a span of 3 bases. CDR3 length: 11 amino acids. Germline V gene sequence: CDR1 LGHDT, CDR2 YNNKEL (reference sequence). The CDR3 protein is CASSQGETQYF. As DNA, the CDR3 is TGTGCCAGCAGCCAGGGAGAGACCCAGTACTTC.

The V gene is TRBV12-5, the J gene TRBJ2-1, with D hard to call. The V gene lost 4 bases and the J gene lost 5 bases, with 12 bases spanning the gap. Germline CDR1 reads LGHNT; CDR2 reads FRNRAP. This CDR3 spans 14 amino acids. CDR3 loop: CASGSPGRNNEQFF. The CDR3 nucleotides are TGTGCTAGTGGTTCCCCGGGCAGAAACAATGAGCAGTTCTTC.

This clone has a handful of counts. V and J are TRBV5-1 and TRBJ2-2; D is unresolved. V was clipped by 7 bases and J by 6 bases, with 10 bases between them. The CDR3 is made up of 12 amino acids. Germline lookup yields CDR1 SGHRS and CDR2 YFSETQ. The CDR3 loop is CASRRASGELFF. The CDR3 region has the DNA TGCGCCAGCCGCCGGGCCTCCGGGGAGCTGTTTTTT. The complete variable domain, with remaining parts taken from reference TRBV5-1 and TRBJ2-2, reads KAGVTQTPRYLIKTRGQQVTLSCSPISGHRSVSWYQQTPGQGLQFLFEYFSETQRNKGNFPGRFSGRQFSNSRSEMNVSTLELGDSALYLCASRRASGELFFGEGSRLTVL.

The chain combines TRBV14 with TRBJ2-4, with TRBD2 identical over 7 bases. The CDR3 is 14 residues long. Germline CDR1 is SGHDN and CDR2 is FVKESK. The junction had 4 bases not matched to a gene; V was cut back by 3 bases and J by 5 bases. CDR3 bases: TGTGCCAGCAGCCAGGGGGGGGTGCAAAACATTCAGTACTTC. This sequence encodes CASSQGGVQNIQYF.

CDR3 sequence: CASSLRAIGTGELFF. CDR3 bases: TGCGCCAGCAGCTTGAGGGCCATAGGCACCGGGGAGCTGTTTTTT. The chain links TRBV5-1 to TRBJ2-2; D gene uncertain. Trimming took 1 base from V and 4 from J, leaving 11 bases between them. In germline, CDR1 is SGHRS, CDR2 YFSETQ. The CDR3 sequence is 15 residues long.

The CDR3 protein is CASALGEVGYEQYF. The CDR3 DNA follows: TGCGCCAGCGCCTTGGGGGAAGTGGGCTACGAGCAGTACTTC. This chain uses TRBV5-1 with TRBJ2-7; D is possibly TRBD1 or TRBD2 (5 bases each). Germline CDR1 and CDR2: SGHRS and YFSETQ. Trimming cost V 7 bases and J 3 bases, with 17 bases left between them. The length of the CDR3 is 14 residues.